Sequencing of this T cell receptor beta chain was carried out in a study of cytomegalovirus exposure and HLA in healthy donors. Study conclusions and caveats: In a later analysis, TCR beta V- and J-gene trimming was associated with a missense DCLRE1C variant. Some TCR beta chains (164 of them) were listed as cytomegalovirus-associated. In vitro experiments confirmed that three CMV-associated chains were specific for CMV antigens.

CDR3 length: 13 amino acids. Germline V gene lookup returns CDR1 SEHNR and CDR2 FQNEAQ (reference sequence). Trimming pared 3 bases from V and 8 bases from J, leaving 10 bases between. The PCR used 60 Vbeta and 13 Jbeta primers. Sequencing used immunoSEQ multiplex PCR; TCRdb keeps in-frame clones, though not all of them. This sample has over 150,000 clones, with roughly 84% found just once. On this clone: Its antigen is as yet unknown.

The chain employs TRBV7-9 and TRBJ2-2; weak D call: TRBD1 (6 bases). The receptor was derived from a boy between 2 and 15 years old in good health and CMV-seronegative. The sample was PBMCs. The CDR3 region has the DNA TGTGCCAGCAGCTTTACAGGGCCGGGGGAGCTGTTTTTT. Protein product: CASSFTGPGELFF.